The text below deals with one TCR beta chain. This specimen belongs to a study of cytomegalovirus exposure and HLA in healthy donors. Method: immunoSEQ multiplex PCR; TCRdb's copy keeps in-frame clones and lacks some. The repertoire consists of 300,000 to 400,000 clones, with more than 80% occurring once and the leading ten covering around 0.8%. J gave up 6 bases and V 5 bases, and 8 bases lay outside the gene matches. Per germline, CDR1 MNHEY and CDR2 SMNVEV (reference sequence). This CDR3 is 14 amino acids long. The sequence came from a woman under 30 in good health and CMV-seronegative. The sequencing sample was made of PBMCs. The chain combines TRBV27 with TRBJ2-7, with 9 bases identical to TRBD1. The CDR3 coding sequence is TGTGCCAGCAGTCTTGGACAGGGGAGAGCCGAGCAGTACTTC. Residues: CASSLGQGRAEQYF.